This T cell receptor beta chain was found in a study of blood T cell repertoires in COVID-19. Study as a whole: Material from acute and convalescent COVID-19 was sourced from the United States, Italy and Spain. In each case, the material was cDNA or gDNA derived from T cells, B-cell-depleted T cells, or PBMCs.

The germline V gene has CDR1 SGHNT and CDR2 YYREEE (reference sequence). V was shortened by 0 bases and J by 6 bases, with 4 bases between the two germline ends. The CDR3 has 12 amino acids. Profiled with immunoSEQ multiplex PCR; TCRdb holds only in-frame clones, not every one. The top ten clones hold 9% to 13% of a sample with about 120,000 clones, about four fifths of them seen once. Sequencing used peripheral blood. The sequence derives from a human donor in a cohort sampled during active COVID-19. V and J are TRBV5-4 and TRBJ2-1; D uncertain. The CDR3 region is CASSLVANEQFF. The CDR3 DNA reads as TGTGCCAGCAGCTTGGTAGCCAATGAGCAGTTCTTC. Full variable domain (rest looked up from reference TRBV5-4 and TRBJ2-1): ETGVTQSPTHLIKTRGQQVTLRCSSQSGHNTVSWYQQALGQGPQFIFQYYREEENGRGNFPPRFSGLQFPNYSSELNVNALELDDSALYLCASSLVANEQFFGPGTRLTVL.